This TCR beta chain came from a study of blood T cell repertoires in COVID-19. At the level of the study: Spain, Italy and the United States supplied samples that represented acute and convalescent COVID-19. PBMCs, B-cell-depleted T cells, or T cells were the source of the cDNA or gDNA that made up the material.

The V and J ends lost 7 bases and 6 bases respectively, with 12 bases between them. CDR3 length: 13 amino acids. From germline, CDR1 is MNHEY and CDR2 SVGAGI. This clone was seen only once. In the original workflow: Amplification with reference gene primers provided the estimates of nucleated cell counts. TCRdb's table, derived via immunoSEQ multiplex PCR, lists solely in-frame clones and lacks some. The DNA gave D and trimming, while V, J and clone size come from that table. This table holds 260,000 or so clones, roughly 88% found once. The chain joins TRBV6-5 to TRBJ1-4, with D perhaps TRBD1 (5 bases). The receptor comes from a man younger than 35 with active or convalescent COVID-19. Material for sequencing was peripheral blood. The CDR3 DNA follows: TGTGCCAGCATTCCGGGGGGGGATGAAAAACTGTTTTTT. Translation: CASIPGGDEKLFF.